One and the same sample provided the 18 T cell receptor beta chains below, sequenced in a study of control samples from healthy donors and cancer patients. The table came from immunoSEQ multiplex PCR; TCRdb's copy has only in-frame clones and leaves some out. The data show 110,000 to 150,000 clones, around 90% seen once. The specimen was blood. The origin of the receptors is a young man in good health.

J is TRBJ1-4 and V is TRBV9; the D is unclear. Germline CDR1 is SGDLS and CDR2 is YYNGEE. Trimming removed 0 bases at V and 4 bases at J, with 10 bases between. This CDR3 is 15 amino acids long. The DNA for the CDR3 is TGTGCCAGCAGCGTAGAGCCAGGCCTTAATGAAAAACTGTTTTTT. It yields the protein CASSVEPGLNEKLFF.

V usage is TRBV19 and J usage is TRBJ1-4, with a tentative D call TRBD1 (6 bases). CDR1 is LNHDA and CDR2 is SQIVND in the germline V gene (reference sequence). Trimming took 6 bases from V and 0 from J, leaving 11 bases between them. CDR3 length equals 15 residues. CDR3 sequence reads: CASSIWTATNEKLFF. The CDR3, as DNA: TGTGCCAGTAGCATTTGGACAGCAACTAATGAAAAACTGTTTTTT.

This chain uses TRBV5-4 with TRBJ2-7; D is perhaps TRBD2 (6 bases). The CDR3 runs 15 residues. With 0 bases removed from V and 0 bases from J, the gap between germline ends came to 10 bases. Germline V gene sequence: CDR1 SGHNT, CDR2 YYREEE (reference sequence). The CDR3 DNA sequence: TGTGCCAGCAGCTTGGGCGGGGCTAACTCCTACGAGCAGTACTTC. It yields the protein CASSLGGANSYEQYF.

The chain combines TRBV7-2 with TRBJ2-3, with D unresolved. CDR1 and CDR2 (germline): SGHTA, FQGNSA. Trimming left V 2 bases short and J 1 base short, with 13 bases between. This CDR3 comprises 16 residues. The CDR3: CASSLTASRGTDTQYF. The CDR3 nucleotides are TGTGCCAGCAGCTTAACCGCGAGTCGTGGCACAGATACGCAGTATTTT.

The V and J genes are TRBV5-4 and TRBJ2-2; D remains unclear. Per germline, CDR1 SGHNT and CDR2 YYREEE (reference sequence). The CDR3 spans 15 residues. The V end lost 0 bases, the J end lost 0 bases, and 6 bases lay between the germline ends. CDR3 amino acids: CASSLEATNTGELFF. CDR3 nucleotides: TGTGCCAGCAGCTTGGAAGCAACGAACACCGGGGAGCTGTTTTTT.

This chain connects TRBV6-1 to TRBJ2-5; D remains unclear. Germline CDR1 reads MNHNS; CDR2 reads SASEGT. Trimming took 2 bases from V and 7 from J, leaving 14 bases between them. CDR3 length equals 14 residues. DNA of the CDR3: TGTGCCAGCAGTGAACACGGTCTAAAGGGGACCCAGTACTTC. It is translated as CASSEHGLKGTQYF.

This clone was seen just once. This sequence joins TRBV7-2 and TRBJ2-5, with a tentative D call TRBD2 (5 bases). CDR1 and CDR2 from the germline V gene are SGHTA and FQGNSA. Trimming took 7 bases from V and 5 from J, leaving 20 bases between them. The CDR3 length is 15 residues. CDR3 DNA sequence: TGTGCCAGCAAACGGGGAAGGGAGTCGGTGGAGACCCAGTACTTC. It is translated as CASKRGRESVETQYF.

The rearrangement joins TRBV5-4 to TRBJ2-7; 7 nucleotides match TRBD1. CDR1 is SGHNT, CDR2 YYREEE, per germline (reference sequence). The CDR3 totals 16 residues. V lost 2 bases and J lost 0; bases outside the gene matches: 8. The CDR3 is CASSFLTGTSSYEQYF. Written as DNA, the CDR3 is TGTGCCAGCAGCTTCCTGACAGGGACCAGCTCCTACGAGCAGTACTTC.

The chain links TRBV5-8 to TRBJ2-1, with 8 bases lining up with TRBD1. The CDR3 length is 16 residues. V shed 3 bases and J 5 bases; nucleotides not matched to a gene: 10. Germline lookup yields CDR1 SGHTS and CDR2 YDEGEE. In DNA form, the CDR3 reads TGTGCCAGCAGCTCACTACAGGGGGAAGTTAACAATGAGCAGTTCTTC. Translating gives CASSSLQGEVNNEQFF.

The DNA of the CDR3 is TGTGCCAGCAGTTTAGGGGGCACTCAGACCTTAGATGGCTACACCTTC. Amino acids: CASSLGGTQTLDGYTF. The chain links TRBV28 to TRBJ1-2; possibly TRBD1 for D (6 bases). Germline loops: CDR1 MDHEN, CDR2 SYDVKM. Trimming removed 2 bases at V and 6 bases at J, with 19 bases between. CDR3 length equals 16 residues.

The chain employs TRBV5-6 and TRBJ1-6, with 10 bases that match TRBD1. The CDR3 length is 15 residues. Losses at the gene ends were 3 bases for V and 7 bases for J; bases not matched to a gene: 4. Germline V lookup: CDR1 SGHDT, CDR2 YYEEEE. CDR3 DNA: TGTGCCAGCAGCTGGGACAGGGGTGGAAATTCACCCCTCCACTTT. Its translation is CASSWDRGGNSPLHF.

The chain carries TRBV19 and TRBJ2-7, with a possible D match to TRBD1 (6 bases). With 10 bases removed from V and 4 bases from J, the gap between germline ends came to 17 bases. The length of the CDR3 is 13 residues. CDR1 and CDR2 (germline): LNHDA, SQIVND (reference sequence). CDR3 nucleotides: TGTGCCACCCTCGGGACAAAGGGGTACGAGCAGTACTTC. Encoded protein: CATLGTKGYEQYF.

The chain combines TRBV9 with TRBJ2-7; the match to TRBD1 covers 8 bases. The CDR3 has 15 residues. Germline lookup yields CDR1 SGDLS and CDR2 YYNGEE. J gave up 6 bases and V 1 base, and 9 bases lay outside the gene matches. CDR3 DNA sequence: TGTGCCAGCAGCGTAAAATGGCAGGGGGCTGGCGAGCAGTACTTC. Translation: CASSVKWQGAGEQYF. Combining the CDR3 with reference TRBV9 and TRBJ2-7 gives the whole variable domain DSGVTQTPKHLITATGQRVTLRCSPRSGDLSVYWYQQSLDQGLQFLIQYYNGEERAKGNILERFSAQQFPDLHSELNLSSLELGDSALYFCASSVKWQGAGEQYFGPGTRLTVT.

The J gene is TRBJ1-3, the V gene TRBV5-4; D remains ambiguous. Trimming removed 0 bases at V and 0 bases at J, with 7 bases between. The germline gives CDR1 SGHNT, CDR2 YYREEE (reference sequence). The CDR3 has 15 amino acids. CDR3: CASSLGSLSGNTIYF. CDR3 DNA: TGTGCCAGCAGCTTGGGGAGTCTCTCTGGAAACACCATATATTTT. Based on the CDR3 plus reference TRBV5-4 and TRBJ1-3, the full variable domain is ETGVTQSPTHLIKTRGQQVTLRCSSQSGHNTVSWYQQALGQGPQFIFQYYREEENGRGNFPPRFSGLQFPNYSSELNVNALELDDSALYLCASSLGSLSGNTIYFGEGSWLTVV.

As DNA, the CDR3 is TGTGCCAGCAGTTTGACAGTGAACACCGGGGAGCTGTTTTTT. This sequence encodes CASSLTVNTGELFF. The chain carries TRBV6-5 and TRBJ2-2; TRBD1 might be the D (5 bases). V lost 4 bases and J 1 base, leaving 7 bases between the germline ends. Germline loops: CDR1 MNHEY, CDR2 SVGAGI. The CDR3 has 14 residues.

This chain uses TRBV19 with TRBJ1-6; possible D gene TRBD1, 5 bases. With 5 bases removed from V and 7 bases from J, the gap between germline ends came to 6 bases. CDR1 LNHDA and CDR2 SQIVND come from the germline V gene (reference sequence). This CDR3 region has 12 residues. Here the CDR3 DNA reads TGTGCCAGTAGTTACAGGAATTCACCCCTCCACTTT. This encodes CASSYRNSPLHF.

The CDR3 sequence: CASSLQGAGNQPQHF. The CDR3 DNA reads as TGTGCCAGCAGCCTACAGGGCGCGGGCAATCAGCCCCAGCATTTT. The V call is TRBV6-5, the J call TRBJ1-5, with D possibly being TRBD1 (6 bases). V lost 6 bases and J lost 2, with 14 bases in between. The CDR3 sequence is 15 residues long. Germline V gene lookup returns CDR1 MNHEY and CDR2 SVGAGI.

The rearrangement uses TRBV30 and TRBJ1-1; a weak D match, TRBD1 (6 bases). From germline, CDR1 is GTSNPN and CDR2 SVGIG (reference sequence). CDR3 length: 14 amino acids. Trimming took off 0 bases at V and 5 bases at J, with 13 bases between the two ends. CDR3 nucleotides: TGTGCCTGGAGTGTAACAGGGCGGGGGACTGAAGCTTTCTTT. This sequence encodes CAWSVTGRGTEAFF.